Reported below is one T cell receptor (beta chain). This clone is a singleton in its sample. It lacks a known antigen. Within one base of it there is no much larger clone, and no base qualities were kept. The data derive from a study of cytomegalovirus exposure and HLA in healthy donors (dated by TCRdb to about 2017). Broadly, across the study: An earlier analysis of approximately 590 of the donors reported 250 to 300 Gb of sequence data and 100 million to 140 million unique TCR beta sequences from 150 million to 200 million T cells. The number of typed donors differed by locus: roughly 629-630 for A, B, C, DRB1 and DQB1; some 500 for DQA1; around 580 for DPA1; and roughly 470 for DPB1. Among some 410 genotyped donors of the cohort, an average of approximately 250,000 unique TCR beta nucleotide sequences were sequenced per donor, around a sixth of them non-productive. To predict cytomegalovirus infection status, the study brought together high-throughput TCR immunosequencing, statistical association of individual TCRs with disease status, and machine learning. Donor age, sex, ethnicity and CMV serostatus were collected together with the repertoire data. Roughly 5 DR-DQ haplotypes were handled as single units for association and clustering because linkage in the cohort was strong. The study was designed to test whether signatures of past pathogen exposure could be identified by cataloging public T cell receptors. A later analysis re-analyzed previously published TCR beta repertoires from roughly 630 donors and added high-resolution HLA genotyping to study TCR occurrence patterns. In the later analysis, no new phenotypic data were used to find candidate immune exposures; instead, reliance was placed on TCR beta sequences and their occurrence across donors. An earlier analysis of some 500 of the donors used high-throughput TCR beta sequencing to judge whether each TCR beta V gene segment behaved as functional or pseudogenic. In addition to the first cohort of around 670 subjects, a separate validation cohort of some 120 different subjects was used. A later genetic analysis took genome-wide SNP genotypes for about 55% of the 666 donors and used that subset as a discovery cohort. Every discovery cohort repertoire had been produced on one sequencing platform. The T cell repertoires of 666 subjects were profiled by immunosequencing and related to cytomegalovirus serostatus. Both class I and class II loci were covered by HLA typing, at four-digit resolution. Of the roughly 400 genotyped donors, roughly 80% fell in the genetic ancestry cluster associated with self-reported Caucasian donors. About 280 gigabases of sequencing data and 75 million to 85 million unique TCR sequences made up an early release that covered 500 to 700 HLA-typed donors.

The paper as a whole reports these results and caveats: Linkage disequilibrium might explain the correlated functional status among segregating V segments, but an unknown experimental factor could not be excluded. In a later analysis, the rate of TCR association differed among HLA loci, with DRB1 alleles having the most associated TCRs and HLA-C alleles having the fewest. In vitro tests confirmed that three of the cytomegalovirus-associated TCR beta chains recognize cytomegalovirus antigens. Sequencing depth was assumed to be roughly uniform across donors in the presence/absence analyses, though that assumption may not hold. CMV serostatus was the only immune exposure information available for the cohort. According to a later analysis, most CMV-associated TCR beta chains appeared to be HLA-restricted, and the HLA associations seemed to be driven largely by CMV exposure. Several of the top co-occurrence clusters appeared to be linked to parvovirus B19, influenza, CMV and Epstein-Barr virus, according to a later analysis. Most TCR sequences were seen in very few donors, while some public TCRs were found in many individuals. About 17 rarely observed V segments, including chromosome 9 orphons, were excluded from the earlier analysis of a few hundred of the donors because counts were too low. A cluster of highly shared sequence variants was judged likely to be a technical artifact of the sequencing pipeline. Because HLA typing was unavailable for some donors at each locus, only the typed subset was used in association tests. Compared with the approximately 710-donor mean, donors in an Asian-associated ancestry cluster had fewer N-insertions in productive TCRs, according to a later genetic analysis. The classifier was reported to diagnose cytomegalovirus status with high specificity and sensitivity in both the original cohort and the validation cohort. A total of 150 to 200 TCR beta chains were listed by the study as associated with cytomegalovirus. A later analysis associated 16,951 TCR beta sequences with specific HLA alleles at a false discovery rate of 0.05. A later genetic analysis associated a missense DCLRE1C variant with V-gene and J-gene trimming of TCR beta chains, and an independent cohort replicated the association. A further reported finding was that TCR beta sequences accurately predicted the HLA-A and HLA-B alleles for most subjects in the first cohort. In a later analysis, HLA-associated TCR beta chains showed more clonal expansion and lower generation probabilities than non-associated chains that were equally common. Only TCR beta chains were sequenced in this cohort, and the absence of alpha or paired-chain data limited detectable features. In an earlier analysis of 587 of the donors, most TCR beta V segments appeared in productive rearrangements about 87% or about 30% of the time, broadly matching IMGT annotations. When HLA alleles, especially DR and DQ, strongly co-occurred, attributing TCR associations to individual alleles was difficult. It was suggested by the authors that the approach could potentially be generalized to other disease states and immunological phenotypes.

Libraries came from the immunoSEQ multiplex PCR assay. For the multiplex PCR, a mixture combining 60 forward primers for TCR Vbeta segments and 13 reverse primers for TCR Jbeta segments was used. Amplification of the CDR3 region of rearranged TCR beta genes was performed with a multiplex PCR assay on genomic DNA. Amplified TCR beta libraries were sequenced as 87-base-pair reads on the Illumina HiSeq System. The original methods were these. A later analysis counted tens of millions of unique TCR beta chains across the 640 or so repertoires, and roughly 10 million of these chains were shared by at least two donors. Raw reads were error-corrected and collapsed into unique sequences with a nearest-neighbor algorithm that merged closely related sequences to remove PCR and sequencing errors. CDR3 sequences were aligned to IMGT reference sequences to assign V, D and J gene segments. For a sequence to be retained, at least a six-nucleotide match to both a V gene segment and a J gene segment was required. Rearrangements were called productive when the CDR3 lacked stop codons and stayed in frame with V and J; all others were non-productive. Following IMGT convention, CDR3 was defined as the stretch from the second conserved V-encoded cysteine to the conserved J-encoded phenylalanine. Sequences without an unambiguous match to a single V gene segment were excluded from the earlier analysis of approximately 600 of the donors. An earlier analysis of a few hundred of the donors called V segments functional above 56.7% productive rearrangements and segregating when the between-donor standard deviation exceeded 5%. A statistical classification framework was developed to diagnose cytomegalovirus status using the catalog of TCR beta chain sequences. In a later analysis, V and J genes were assigned by comparing TCR nucleotide sequences against IMGT/GENE-DB human TR gene sequences. Using the TCRdist pipeline, a later analysis assigned CDR3 sequences along with most-parsimonious VDJ recombination scenarios. A later analysis defined each TCR beta chain by its CDR3 amino acid sequence plus V-gene family, and excluded reads lacking a unique V-gene family. A later analysis removed 500 to 650 highly shared, low-generation-probability nucleotide sequences to deal with suspected cross-contamination and a sequencing artifact. In a later analysis, a clonal expansion index for each public chain was calculated from normalized within-repertoire ranks of inferred template counts. In a later analysis, generation probabilities were computed with a VDJ recombination model fitted to out-of-frame rearrangements, and the resulting probabilities were checked against IGoR. In a later analysis, TCR-TCR, TCR-HLA and TCR-CMV co-occurrence was scored with hypergeometric tests, and a repertoire-size bias correction was applied to TCR pairs. False discovery rates were estimated in a later analysis by permuting HLA or CMV assignments 20 times. A later analysis grouped co-occurring TCRs with DBSCAN, adding TCRdist sequence similarity when clustering within HLA-allele-positive subsets. Co-occurrence clustering excluded repertoires with fewer than 30,000 or more than 120,000 public chains, plus five with anomalous nucleotide sharing. Here the immuneACCESS table is served through TCRdb, limited to in-frame sequences with V and J called. Missing clones are a known gap in these copies; in checked studies unresolved V genes cover under half, and the rest lacks a known reason. V, J and clone size reflect that table, while D and trimming were determined from the DNA. In all, the sample holds about 63,000 clones, and approximately 70% of those were seen once. About 5% of the sample comes from the top ten.

The cohort comprised some 700 healthy bone marrow donors. Cohort members were all nominally healthy when sampled, although unrecorded immune exposures were likely present. The donor was CMV seronegative and was included in the group of 352 seronegative cohort members. A peripheral blood sample was collected from each donor, and TCR beta sequencing was performed on peripheral blood mononuclear cells. The Qiagen DNeasy Blood Extraction Kit was used to extract genomic DNA from the blood cell samples. The TCR sequence derives from a man aged 50 to 60 in good health and CMV-seronegative. Sequenced material: PBMCs.

The CDR3 protein: CAWSRAQGAYGYTF. The DNA sequence is TGTGCCTGGAGTAGAGCACAGGGGGCGTATGGCTACACCTTC. The rearrangement combines TRBV30 with TRBJ1-2, and TRBD1 matches 9 of the central bases. Trimming removed 2 bases from V and 5 bases from J; the gene matches leave 6 bases unexplained. The CDR3 starts with the cysteine, ends with the phenylalanine, and has 14 residues. CDR3 DNA is the only sequence kept; it has 42 bases, read in frame from the first base. The germline V gene (reference sequence) sets CDR1 to GTSNPN and CDR2 to SVGIG.